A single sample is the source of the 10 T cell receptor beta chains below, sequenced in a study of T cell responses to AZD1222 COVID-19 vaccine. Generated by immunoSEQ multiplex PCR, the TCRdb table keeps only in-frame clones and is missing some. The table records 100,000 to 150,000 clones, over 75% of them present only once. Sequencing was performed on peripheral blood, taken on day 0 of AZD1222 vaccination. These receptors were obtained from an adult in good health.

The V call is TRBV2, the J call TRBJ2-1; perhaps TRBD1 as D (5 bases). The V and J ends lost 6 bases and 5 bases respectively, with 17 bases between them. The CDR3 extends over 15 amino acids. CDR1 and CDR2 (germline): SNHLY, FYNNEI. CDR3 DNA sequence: TGTGCCAGCAGCCCCGTTAAGGGGAACCACAATGAGCAGTTCTTC. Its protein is CASSPVKGNHNEQFF.

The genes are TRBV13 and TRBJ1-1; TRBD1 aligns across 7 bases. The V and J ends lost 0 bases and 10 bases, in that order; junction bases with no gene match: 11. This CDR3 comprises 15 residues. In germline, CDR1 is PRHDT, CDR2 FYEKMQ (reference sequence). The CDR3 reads CASSLGPSTGTAAFF. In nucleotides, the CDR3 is TGTGCCAGCAGCTTAGGCCCTTCTACCGGGACAGCAGCTTTCTTT.

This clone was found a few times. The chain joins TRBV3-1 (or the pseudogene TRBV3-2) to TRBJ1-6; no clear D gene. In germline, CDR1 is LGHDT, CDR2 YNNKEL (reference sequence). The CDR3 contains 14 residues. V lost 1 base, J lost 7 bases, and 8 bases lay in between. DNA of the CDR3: TGTGCCAGCAGCCAAGTTCCGGGGAATTCACCCCTCCACTTT. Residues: CASSQVPGNSPLHF.

The DNA for the CDR3 is TGTGCCAGCAGCCAGTCCTCAGGTACGGGGGAGGCTTTCTTT. It translates to CASSQSSGTGEAFF. This chain joins TRBV3-1 (or the pseudogene TRBV3-2) and TRBJ1-1; D perhaps matches TRBD1 (5 bases). The germline gives CDR1 LGHDT, CDR2 YNNKEL (reference sequence). V lost 3 bases and J lost 11, with 19 bases in between. The CDR3 runs 14 residues.

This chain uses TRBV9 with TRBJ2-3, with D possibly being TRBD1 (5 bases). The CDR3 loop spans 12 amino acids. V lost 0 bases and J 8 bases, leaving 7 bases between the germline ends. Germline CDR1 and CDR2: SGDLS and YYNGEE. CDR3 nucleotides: TGTGCCAGCAGCGTAGAGGGGTCTACGCAGTATTTT. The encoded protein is CASSVEGSTQYF.

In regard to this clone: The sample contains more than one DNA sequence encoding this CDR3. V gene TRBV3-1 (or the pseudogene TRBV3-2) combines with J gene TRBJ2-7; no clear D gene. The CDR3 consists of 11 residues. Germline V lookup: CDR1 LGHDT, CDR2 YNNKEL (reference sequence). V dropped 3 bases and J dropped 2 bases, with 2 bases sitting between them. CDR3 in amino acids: CASSQAYEQYF. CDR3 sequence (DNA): TGTGCCAGCAGCCAGGCCTACGAGCAGTACTTC.

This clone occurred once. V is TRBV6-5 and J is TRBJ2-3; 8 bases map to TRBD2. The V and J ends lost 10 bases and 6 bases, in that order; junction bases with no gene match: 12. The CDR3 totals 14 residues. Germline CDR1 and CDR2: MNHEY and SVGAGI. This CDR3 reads CATLRGASGDTQYF. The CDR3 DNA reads TGTGCCACTCTACGAGGGGCTAGCGGGGATACGCAGTATTTT.

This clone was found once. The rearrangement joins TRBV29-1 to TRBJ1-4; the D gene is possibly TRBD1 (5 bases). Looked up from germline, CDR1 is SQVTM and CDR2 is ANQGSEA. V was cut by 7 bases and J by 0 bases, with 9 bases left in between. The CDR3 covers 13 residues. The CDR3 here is CSAETATNEKLFF. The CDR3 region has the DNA TGCAGCGCCGAGACAGCAACTAATGAAAAACTGTTTTTT.

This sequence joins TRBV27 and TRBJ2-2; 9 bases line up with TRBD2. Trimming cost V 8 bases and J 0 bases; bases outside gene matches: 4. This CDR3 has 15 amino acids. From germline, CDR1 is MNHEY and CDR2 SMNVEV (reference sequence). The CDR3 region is CASARTSANTGELFF. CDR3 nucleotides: TGTGCCAGCGCCCGGACTAGCGCGAACACCGGGGAGCTGTTTTTT.

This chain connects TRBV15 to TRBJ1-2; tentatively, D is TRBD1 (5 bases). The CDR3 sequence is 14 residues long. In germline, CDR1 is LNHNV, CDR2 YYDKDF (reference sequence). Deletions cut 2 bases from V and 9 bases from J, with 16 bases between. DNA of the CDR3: TGTGCCACCAGCAGAACCCGGGGCGGAGGGAGCTACACCTTC. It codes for CATSRTRGGGSYTF.